This is a list of T cell receptor beta chains from one sample in a study of shared clonotypes between healthy human individuals. Data came from immunoSEQ multiplex PCR; TCRdb stores just in-frame clones and leaves some out. The data hold hundreds of thousands of clones, with about 96% observed a single time. The sample consisted of naive CD8+ T cells sorted from blood. The origin of the receptors is a woman aged 25 to 39 in good health. Both conserved end residues are part of each CDR3. The order of the fields is D gene, V gene, J gene, clone size, CDR3 protein, CDR3 DNA. A D gene is named only where the DNA matches it firmly. Expanded clones get a size class; other rows say once, few or many, or leave the size out.

-	TRBV21-1	TRBJ1-3	-	CASSKVGGDCSGNTIYF	TGTGCCAGCAGCAAAGTTGGCGGCGATTGCTCTGGAAACACCATATATTTT
TRBD1	TRBV5-4	TRBJ2-5	-	CASSPPDRGPETQYF	TGTGCCAGCAGCCCCCCGGACAGGGGTCCAGAGACCCAGTACTTC
-	TRBV30	TRBJ2-1	-	CAWRGFSGNEQFF	TGTGCCTGGAGGGGATTTAGCGGTAATGAGCAGTTCTTC
TRBD2	TRBV27	TRBJ2-7	-	CASSLSGLAGVERYF	TGTGCCAGCAGTCTAAGCGGACTAGCGGGAGTCGAAAGGTACTTC
-	TRBV10-2	TRBJ2-7	once	CASSELGWEQYF	TGCGCCAGCAGTGAGTTAGGGTGGGAGCAGTACTTC
-	TRBV27	TRBJ2-3	-	CASSLFRDTRWGDTQYF	TGTGCCAGCAGTTTATTCCGGGACACAAGGTGGGGAGATACGCAGTATTTT
-	TRBV7-8	TRBJ1-1	-	CASSPAVSGLNTEAFF	TGTGCCAGCAGCCCCGCGGTGTCGGGATTGAACACTGAAGCTTTCTTT
-	TRBV9	TRBJ2-2	once	CASSVGVSGELFF	TGTGCCAGCAGCGTAGGAGTTTCCGGGGAGCTGTTTTTT
TRBD2	TRBV27	TRBJ2-7	-	CASSALLAGGPYEQYF	TGTGCCAGCAGTGCCCTCTTGGCGGGAGGTCCGTACGAGCAGTACTTC
-	TRBV2	TRBJ2-7	-	CASSAAGEEDYEQYF	TGTGCCAGCAGTGCAGCCGGCGAGGAGGACTACGAGCAGTACTTC
-	TRBV15	TRBJ2-7	-	CATSRESIYEQYF	TGTGCCACCAGCAGAGAAAGTATCTACGAGCAGTACTTC
-	TRBV30	TRBJ2-7	-	CAWSVWGDEQYF	TGTGCCTGGAGTGTGTGGGGAGACGAGCAGTACTTC
TRBD2	TRBV5-4	TRBJ2-7	-	CASSLAVLAGGLNEQYF	TGTGCCAGCAGCTTGGCTGTTTTAGCGGGCGGTCTGAACGAGCAGTACTTC
TRBD2	TRBV2	TRBJ2-3	-	CASEGSGRSTDTQYF	TGTGCCAGCGAAGGTAGCGGGAGGAGCACAGATACGCAGTATTTT
TRBD1	TRBV30	TRBJ1-6	-	CAWTPGQGNNSPLHF	TGTGCCTGGACCCCGGGACAGGGCAATAATTCACCCCTCCACTTT
TRBD2	TRBV6-6	TRBJ2-7	-	CASSRGLAGSYEQYF	TGTGCCAGCAGCCGGGGACTAGCGGGATCCTACGAGCAGTACTTC
-	TRBV5-6	TRBJ2-6	-	CASSLGSGAGANVLTF	TGTGCCAGCAGCTTAGGGTCGGGTGCTGGGGCCAACGTCCTGACTTTC
-	TRBV15	TRBJ1-5	-	CATSRDYYGSNQPQHF	TGTGCCACCAGCAGAGATTATTATGGAAGCAATCAGCCCCAGCATTTT
-	TRBV18	TRBJ1-2	-	CASSPPDRGYGYTF	TGTGCCAGCTCCCCCCCGGACAGAGGATATGGCTACACCTTC
TRBD1	TRBV7-9	TRBJ1-2	-	CASSFQGALANYGYTF	TGTGCCAGCAGCTTCCAGGGGGCGTTAGCTAACTATGGCTACACCTTC
-	TRBV12-5	TRBJ1-5	-	CASGNNGSNQPQHF	TGTGCTAGTGGCAACAATGGTAGCAATCAGCCCCAGCATTTT
TRBD1	TRBV28	TRBJ1-2	-	CASRDPGTGADYGYTF	TGTGCCAGCAGAGATCCCGGGACAGGGGCCGACTATGGCTACACCTTC
TRBD2	TRBV27	TRBJ2-3	-	CASRSTSGRSSTDTQYF	TGTGCCAGCAGATCGACTAGCGGGAGAAGCAGCACAGATACGCAGTATTTT
TRBD1	TRBV7-6	TRBJ1-2	-	CASSSRQGNYGYTF	TGTGCCAGCAGCTCCAGACAGGGCAACTATGGCTACACCTTC
-	TRBV6-1	TRBJ2-1	-	CASGYFSSYNEQFF	TGTGCCAGCGGGTACTTTAGCTCCTACAATGAGCAGTTCTTC
-	TRBV19	TRBJ2-1	-	CASSNIRLLTYNEQFF	TGTGCCAGTAGTAACATAAGGCTTCTGACTTACAATGAGCAGTTCTTC
-	TRBV7-2	TRBJ1-2	-	CASSPQGSGYTF	TGTGCCAGCAGTCCACAGGGTTCTGGCTACACCTTC
TRBD1	TRBV6-5	TRBJ1-2	-	CASSYQGGGYGYTF	TGTGCCAGCAGTTACCAAGGGGGCGGCTATGGCTACACCTTC
-	TRBV4-1	TRBJ1-1	-	CASSLAASYLNTEAFF	TGCGCCAGCAGCCTAGCCGCATCTTACCTGAACACTGAAGCTTTCTTT
-	TRBV5-6	TRBJ2-1	-	CASSELASHEQFF	TGTGCCAGCAGCGAACTAGCCTCCCATGAGCAGTTCTTC
-	TRBV5-8	TRBJ2-6	-	CASSLGVNGANVLTF	TGTGCCAGCAGCCTAGGGGTGAATGGGGCCAACGTCCTGACTTTC
-	TRBV5-1	TRBJ1-1	-	CASRKIDTEQAEAFF	TGCGCCAGCAGGAAAATAGACACGGAACAGGCTGAAGCTTTCTTT
-	TRBV15	TRBJ2-2	-	CATKKIIGNTGELFF	TGTGCCACCAAAAAAATCATTGGCAACACCGGGGAGCTGTTTTTT
-	TRBV5-1	TRBJ2-7	-	CASSLTGSYEQYF	TGCGCCAGCAGCCTGACAGGTTCCTACGAGCAGTACTTC
-	TRBV28	TRBJ1-5	-	CASKLEGSQPQHF	TGTGCCAGCAAATTGGAGGGAAGTCAGCCCCAGCATTTT
-	TRBV27	TRBJ2-7	-	CASSLMRFGEQYF	TGTGCCAGCAGTTTGATGAGATTCGGCGAGCAGTACTTC
TRBD1	TRBV27	TRBJ2-1	-	CASSPGTGSNEQFF	TGTGCCAGCAGCCCCGGGACAGGGTCTAATGAGCAGTTCTTC
-	TRBV14	TRBJ2-7	-	CASSQLQGREQYF	TGTGCCAGCAGCCAACTACAGGGTCGCGAGCAGTACTTC
-	TRBV29-1	TRBJ2-7	-	CSVQGGGSSYEQYF	TGCAGCGTTCAAGGGGGGGGAAGCTCCTACGAGCAGTACTTC
-	TRBV7-3	TRBJ2-1	-	CASSLGPGSNNEQFF	TGTGCCAGCAGCTTAGGGCCAGGTTCCAACAATGAGCAGTTCTTC
TRBD2	TRBV27	TRBJ2-3	-	CASSLLAGGTDTQYF	TGTGCCAGCAGTTTACTAGCGGGGGGCACAGATACGCAGTATTTT
TRBD2	TRBV6-1	TRBJ2-2	-	CASSARTSGKTGELFF	TGTGCCAGCAGTGCCAGGACTAGCGGAAAGACCGGGGAGCTGTTTTTT
TRBD2	TRBV11-1	TRBJ2-1	-	CASSLGSGDYNEQFF	TGTGCCAGCAGCTTAGGTAGCGGGGATTACAATGAGCAGTTCTTC
-	TRBV2	TRBJ1-6	-	CASSETRSDARRGDSPLHF	TGTGCCAGCAGTGAGACGCGTTCGGACGCCCGAAGGGGGGATTCACCCCTCCACTTT
TRBD2	TRBV9	TRBJ2-1	-	CASSVEAETSGRDEQFF	TGTGCCAGCAGCGTAGAAGCCGAGACTAGCGGGAGAGATGAGCAGTTCTTC
-	TRBV28	TRBJ2-6	-	CASSLLGDGANVLTF	TGTGCCAGCAGTTTATTGGGCGACGGGGCCAACGTCCTGACTTTC
-	TRBV10-2	TRBJ2-5	-	CASSVPGLTLQETQYF	TGCGCCAGCAGTGTGCCGGGACTTACTCTTCAAGAGACCCAGTACTTC
-	TRBV9	TRBJ2-7	-	CASSVSWGNEQYF	TGTGCCAGCAGCGTGAGTTGGGGCAACGAGCAGTACTTC
-	TRBV5-4	TRBJ1-1	-	CASSLLPTNTEAFF	TGTGCCAGCAGCTTACTCCCAACGAACACTGAAGCTTTCTTT